This record concerns one TCR beta chain sequence. Between the trimmed V and J ends, which lost 2 bases and 6 bases, there was a span of 16 bases. This CDR3 region has 15 residues. Germline V gene data show CDR1 as ENHRY and CDR2 as SYGVKD. TCRdb used MiXCR to reprocess the multiplex PCR reads, holding one entry per CDR3 protein. This table holds some 65,000 distinct CDR3 sequences, approximately 45% found once. This sample is part of a study of breast tumors, draining lymph nodes, adjacent tissues. The rearrangement joins TRBV10-3 to TRBJ1-2; the D is unclear. The sequence derives from a female donor with breast cancer. Some clones in this sample may be carry-over from other donors' samples. Sequences were obtained from breast tumor tissue. The CDR3 nucleotides are TGTGCCATCAGTGAGAGACACCCTTCACCACATGGCTACACCTTC. Its translation: CAISERHPSPHGYTF.